The entry that follows covers one T cell receptor beta chain sequence. Its antigen is currently unknown. J gave up 3 bases and V 6 bases, and 7 bases lay outside the gene matches. The CDR3 spans 14 residues. Germline-derived CDR1 and CDR2 are LNHDA and SQIVND (reference sequence). Generated by immunoSEQ multiplex PCR, the TCRdb table keeps only in-frame clones and is missing some. Of some 200,000 clones listed, about 89% are singletons. The donors were part of the approximately 130-subject validation cohort, which stood apart from the roughly 670-subject first cohort. The data belong to a study of cytomegalovirus exposure and HLA in healthy donors. General study points: In a later analysis, first-cohort TCR clusters were found to tend to co-occur in the approximately 110 validation repertoires. Both high specificity and high sensitivity reportedly marked the classifier's diagnosis of cytomegalovirus status. CMV antigen specificity was confirmed in vitro for a few CMV-associated chains.

The rearrangement links TRBV19 to TRBJ1-2; 7 nucleotides agree with TRBD1. This TCR was sampled from a man aged 30 to 45 in good health and CMV-seropositive. Sequencing input: PBMCs. Here the CDR3 DNA reads TGTGCCAGTAGGGTCGCCGGGACAGACTATGGCTACACCTTC. Residues: CASRVAGTDYGYTF.